This is a list of T cell receptor beta chains from one sample in a study of control samples from healthy donors and cancer patients. Method: immunoSEQ multiplex PCR; TCRdb's copy keeps in-frame clones and lacks some. The sample lists roughly 120,000 clones, roughly 92% seen once, with 7.8% in the top ten. Sequenced material: blood. Receptor source: a woman aged 18-35 years in good health. Each CDR3 is given with its conserved first and last residue. D genes are given only for firm matches. Some rows have no size entry. The others give once, few or many, or a class for an expanded clone.

>-|-|14|TRBV7-9|TRBJ1-1
CASSFEVGGTEAFF
TGTGCCAGCAGCTTTGAGGTCGGGGGGACTGAAGCTTTCTTT
>TRBD1|-|15|TRBV19|TRBJ2-1
CASSDPGTGGNEQFF
TGTGCCAGTAGTGATCCCGGGACAGGGGGTAATGAGCAGTTCTTC
>TRBD2|-|15|TRBV20-1|TRBJ2-2
CSASDQRGYDGELFF
TGCAGTGCTAGTGACCAGCGGGGATATGACGGGGAGCTGTTTTTT
>-|once|16|TRBV14|TRBJ2-2
CASSPWGAPNTGELFF
TGTGCCAGCAGCCCTTGGGGGGCCCCGAACACCGGGGAGCTGTTTTTT
>-|-|16|TRBV5-6|TRBJ2-1
CASSLGPISAYNEQFF
TGTGCCAGCAGCTTGGGACCAATTAGCGCCTACAATGAGCAGTTCTTC
>-|once|16|TRBV6-2/TRBV6-3|TRBJ2-7
CASSQHSIVSLYEQYF
TGTGCCAGCAGTCAACACTCTATAGTTAGCCTCTACGAGCAGTACTTC
>TRBD2|-|14|TRBV6-5|TRBJ2-7
CATWTSRVRHEQYF
TGTGCCACCTGGACTAGCCGAGTAAGGCACGAGCAGTACTTC
>TRBD2|-|18|TRBV4-3|TRBJ2-3
CASSQARGSGGAADTQYF
TGCGCCAGCAGCCAAGCCCGGGGGAGCGGGGGGGCCGCAGATACGCAGTATTTT
>TRBD2|once|19|TRBV2|TRBJ2-6
CASSVRVAGLFSGANVLTF
TGTGCCAGCAGTGTTAGAGTAGCGGGGCTCTTTTCTGGGGCCAACGTCCTGACTTTC
>-|once|16|TRBV4-3|TRBJ2-5
CASSQDYGDGGETQYF
TGCGCCAGCAGCCAAGATTATGGGGACGGGGGAGAGACCCAGTACTTC
>-|-|15|TRBV30|TRBJ1-6
CAWTGNGQAISPLHF
TGTGCCTGGACGGGGAATGGGCAGGCCATTTCACCCCTCCACTTT
>-|-|12|TRBV7-2|TRBJ1-2
CASSFRPYGYTF
TGTGCCAGCAGCTTCCGGCCCTATGGCTACACCTTC
>-|once|17|TRBV7-9|TRBJ2-1
CASSSELPWTAYNEQFF
TGTGCCAGCAGCTCCGAACTCCCCTGGACTGCCTACAATGAGCAGTTCTTC
>-|-|11|TRBV19|TRBJ1-1
CASRGNTEAFF
TGTGCCAGTAGGGGGAACACTGAAGCTTTCTTT
>TRBD1|-|15|TRBV5-4|TRBJ1-2
CASSLEGQALYGYTF
TGTGCCAGCAGCTTGGAGGGACAGGCTTTATATGGCTACACCTTC
>-|-|17|TRBV4-1|TRBJ2-3
CASSQEGGWRGTDTQYF
TGCGCCAGCAGCCAAGAAGGTGGTTGGAGGGGGACAGATACGCAGTATTTT
>TRBD2|-|16|TRBV7-2|TRBJ2-1
CASSYGGQRGYNEQFF
TGTGCCAGCAGCTACGGTGGCCAGCGGGGCTACAATGAGCAGTTCTTC
>-|-|13|TRBV12-3/TRBV12-4|TRBJ2-3
CASSWAGTDTQYF
TGTGCCAGCAGTTGGGCGGGGACAGATACGCAGTATTTT
>-|-|15|TRBV6-5|TRBJ2-5
CASSSPGRVAETQYF
TGTGCCAGCAGTTCCCCCGGCAGGGTCGCAGAGACCCAGTACTTC
>-|-|15|TRBV28|TRBJ1-1
CASSPPRGLSTEAFF
TGTGCCAGCAGTCCCCCGAGGGGGTTGAGCACTGAAGCTTTCTTT
>-|once|14|TRBV5-1|TRBJ2-3
CASSLAQRSDTQYF
TGCGCCAGCAGCTTGGCCCAGAGATCTGATACGCAGTATTTT
>-|-|15|TRBV7-2|TRBJ2-1
CASSATASSYNEQFF
TGTGCCAGCAGCGCAACAGCCAGCTCCTACAATGAGCAGTTCTTC
>-|few|15|TRBV6-5|TRBJ2-2
CASSRGDPTPGSCFF
-
>-|-|14|TRBV7-2|TRBJ1-6
CASSLQGNISPLHF
TGTGCCAGCAGCTTACAGGGGAATATATCACCCCTCCACTTT
>-|-|14|TRBV2|TRBJ1-1
CASSVQGPNTEAFF
TGTGCCAGCAGTGTTCAGGGCCCGAACACTGAAGCTTTCTTT
>-|-|12|TRBV2|TRBJ2-5
CASRRGQETQYF
TGTGCCAGCCGCCGGGGGCAAGAGACCCAGTACTTC
>-|once|15|TRBV24-1|TRBJ2-5
CATSDFVGMWETQYF
TGTGCCACCAGTGATTTCGTGGGGATGTGGGAGACCCAGTACTTC
>TRBD1|-|15|TRBV18|TRBJ1-1
CASSAGTGGNTEAFF
TGTGCCAGCTCAGCCGGGACAGGGGGTAACACTGAAGCTTTCTTT
>TRBD1|-|16|TRBV28|TRBJ2-4
CASSLSGQGGKNIQYF
TGTGCCAGCAGTTTATCGGGACAGGGAGGCAAAAACATTCAGTACTTC
>-|-|13|TRBV4-1|TRBJ1-4
CASSQVLGEKLFF
TGCGCCAGCAGCCAAGTACTGGGGGAAAAACTGTTTTTT
>-|-|17|TRBV7-2|TRBJ1-1
CASSLGRAKHWNTEAFF
TGTGCCAGCAGCTTAGGCCGGGCTAAACATTGGAACACTGAAGCTTTCTTT
>-|once|17|TRBV27|TRBJ1-5
CASSLSFGLFGNQPQHF
TGTGCCAGCAGTTTATCGTTCGGGCTCTTTGGCAATCAGCCCCAGCATTTT
>TRBD2|-|15|TRBV9|TRBJ2-1
CASSVDSGVLGEQFF
TGTGCCAGCAGCGTGGATAGCGGGGTTCTCGGTGAGCAGTTCTTC
>-|-|14|TRBV13|TRBJ2-3
CASSIRGAGDTQYF
TGTGCCAGCAGCATTAGAGGGGCGGGAGATACGCAGTATTTT
>TRBD2|-|15|TRBV5-1|TRBJ2-3
CASSPTGLAADTQYF
TGCGCCAGCAGCCCTACGGGACTAGCAGCAGATACGCAGTATTTT
>TRBD2|-|16|TRBV6-2/TRBV6-3|TRBJ2-7
CASSTRTSGPSYEQYF
TGTGCCAGCAGTACCCGGACTAGCGGACCCTCCTACGAGCAGTACTTC
>TRBD2|-|15|TRBV18|TRBJ2-1
CASSRERRGDNEQFF
TGTGCCAGCTCGCGGGAGCGGAGAGGTGACAATGAGCAGTTCTTC
>-|-|13|TRBV6-5|TRBJ2-7
CASKTGEGYEQYF
TGTGCCAGCAAGACAGGGGAGGGCTACGAGCAGTACTTC
>-|-|16|TRBV7-9|TRBJ1-4
CASSLAVGTTNEKLFF
TGTGCCAGCAGCTTAGCGGTTGGGACAACTAATGAAAAACTGTTTTTT
>TRBD1|-|15|TRBV30|TRBJ1-5
CAWSIPGQGDQPQHF
TGTGCCTGGAGTATCCCGGGACAGGGGGATCAGCCCCAGCATTTT
>-|-|12|TRBV28|TRBJ2-7
CASRQDPYEQYF
TGTGCCAGCCGACAGGATCCTTACGAGCAGTACTTC
>TRBD1|-|18|TRBV3-1/TRBV3-2|TRBJ2-3
CASSQGPTGGVLTDTQYF
TGTGCCAGCAGCCAAGGTCCGACAGGGGGCGTTCTCACAGATACGCAGTATTTT
>-|-|12|TRBV11-1|TRBJ2-4
CASSLRGDIQYF
TGTGCCAGCAGCTTAAGGGGTGACATTCAGTACTTC
>-|-|16|TRBV28|TRBJ2-1
CASRTARGPFRVEQFF
TGTGCCAGCAGGACGGCGCGGGGACCGTTTAGAGTTGAGCAGTTCTTC
>TRBD1|once|14|TRBV5-1|TRBJ2-7
CASSLRDRGEEQYF
TGCGCCAGCAGCTTGAGAGACAGGGGCGAAGAGCAGTACTTC
>TRBD2|-|16|TRBV7-3|TRBJ2-5
CASSRTSGATQETQYF
TGTGCCAGCAGCCGTACTAGCGGGGCCACTCAAGAGACCCAGTACTTC
>TRBD1|-|15|TRBV18|TRBJ2-7
CASSPPRGPTGEQYF
TGTGCCAGCTCACCACCCAGGGGGCCTACCGGCGAGCAGTACTTC
>-|few|16|TRBV7-2|TRBJ2-3
CASSLVGGVPSDTQYF
TGTGCCAGCAGCTTAGTAGGGGGGGTACCGTCCGATACGCAGTATTTT
>TRBD1|-|15|TRBV5-1|TRBJ2-2
CASSSLAGGSGELFF
TGCGCCAGCAGCTCCCTGGCAGGGGGCTCCGGGGAGCTGTTTTTT
>-|once|13|TRBV12-3/TRBV12-4|TRBJ1-3
CASSLEYGNTIYF
TGTGCCAGCAGTTTAGAGTATGGAAACACCATATATTTT
>-|-|13|TRBV6-5|TRBJ1-4
CASSPEWNEKLFF
TGTGCCAGCAGTCCCGAATGGAATGAAAAACTGTTTTTT
>TRBD2|-|14|TRBV30|TRBJ2-3
CAWRPRLAGDTQYF
TGTGCCTGGAGACCACGACTAGCGGGGGATACGCAGTATTTT
>TRBD2|-|13|TRBV7-9|TRBJ2-7
CAYAGTSPSEQYF
TGTGCCTATGCCGGGACTAGCCCCTCCGAGCAGTACTTC
>-|-|14|TRBV15|TRBJ1-1
CATSRDRINTEAFF
TGTGCCACCAGCAGAGATCGGATAAACACTGAAGCTTTCTTT
>TRBD2|few|17|TRBV25-1|TRBJ2-3
CASSDRTTSGRPDTQYF
TGTGCCAGCAGTGATCGGACGACTAGCGGGAGACCAGATACGCAGTATTTT